One sample yielded the 19 T cell receptor beta chains listed below, sequenced in a study of blood T cell repertoires in COVID-19 (dated by TCRdb to 2018 to 2020). Receptor amplification or capture employed the immunoSEQ multiplex PCR assay. The immuneACCESS repertoire file appears here via TCRdb, limited to in-frame rearrangements. These files lack a portion of the clones; in checked studies, under half of the deficit traces to unresolved V genes, and the cause of the others is not known. The sample yields under 250,000 clones; about 93% were counted once. The leading ten clones occupy 0.65% to 0.85% of the sample. Sequenced sample: peripheral blood. These receptor sequences come from a man aged 55 to 70 with COVID-19, enrolled during active disease.

The chain joins TRBV9 to TRBJ1-2; 7 bases fit TRBD1. From germline, CDR1 is SGDLS and CDR2 YYNGEE. This CDR3 contains 14 residues. V was clipped by 4 bases and J by 4 bases; unmatched bases: 7. CDR3 in DNA: TGTGCCAGCAGCACCTGGGACAGACCCTATGGCTACACCTTC. As protein: CASSTWDRPYGYTF. The whole variable domain, remainder taken from reference TRBV9 and TRBJ1-2, is DSGVTQTPKHLITATGQRVTLRCSPRSGDLSVYWYQQSLDQGLQFLIQYYNGEERAKGNILERFSAQQFPDLHSELNLSSLELGDSALYFCASSTWDRPYGYTFGSGTRLTVV.

The chain joins TRBV6-2 or TRBV6-3 to TRBJ1-5; no clear D gene. V was clipped by 8 bases and J by 6 bases, with 17 bases between them. Germline CDR1 MNHEY, CDR2 SVGEGT. This CDR3 has 14 amino acids. The chain's CDR3 is CASGRWLSGQPQHF. The DNA for the CDR3 is TGTGCCAGCGGCCGGTGGCTCAGTGGTCAGCCCCAGCATTTT.

V gene TRBV27 combines with J gene TRBJ2-3, with 10 bases aligning to TRBD2. J gave up 2 bases and V 6 bases, and 5 bases lay outside the gene matches. CDR1 and CDR2 from the germline V gene are MNHEY and SMNVEV (reference sequence). The CDR3 runs to 15 residues. The chain's CDR3 is CASRRAGGPTDTQYF. CDR3 sequence (DNA): TGTGCCAGCAGAAGAGCGGGAGGGCCCACAGATACGCAGTATTTT.

This chain links TRBV19 with TRBJ2-1, with 11 bases fitting TRBD2. The CDR3 spans 16 residues. The germline gives CDR1 LNHDA, CDR2 SQIVND (reference sequence). The V and J ends lost 7 bases and 0 bases, in that order; junction bases with no gene match: 5. The CDR3 nucleotides are TGTGCCAGTAAGACTAGCGGGGCCGGCTCCTACAATGAGCAGTTCTTC. Translated: CASKTSGAGSYNEQFF. The complete variable domain, with remaining parts taken from reference TRBV19 and TRBJ2-1, reads DGGITQSPKYLFRKEGQNVTLSCEQNLNHDAMYWYRQDPGQGLRLIYYSQIVNDFQKGDIAEGYSVSREKKESFPLTVTSAQKNPTAFYLCASKTSGAGSYNEQFFGPGTRLTVL.

The chain employs TRBV28 and TRBJ2-1; TRBD2 matches 13 bases. Germline values: CDR1 MDHEN, CDR2 SYDVKM. The CDR3 loop spans 16 amino acids. V lost 4 bases and J lost 8; bases outside the gene matches: 8. CDR3 in DNA: TGTGCCAGCAGTTCCCCCGGACTAGCGGGAGTTGATGAGCAGTTCTTC. Protein sequence: CASSSPGLAGVDEQFF.

This clone was observed once. The chain recombines TRBV19 with TRBJ2-1; 8 positions agree with TRBD2. The CDR3 extends over 16 amino acids. The germline V gene has CDR1 LNHDA and CDR2 SQIVND (reference sequence). Unmatched junction bases numbered 13, after V lost 3 bases and J lost 9 bases. CDR3 bases: TGTGCCAGTAGTATTGTGGGTAGCGGGAAATTAGGTGAGCAGTTCTTC. Its protein product is CASSIVGSGKLGEQFF.

This clone has only one observation. The chain has TRBV27 and TRBJ1-2; a weak D match, TRBD1 (6 bases). This CDR3 is built from 15 residues. V gave up 2 bases and J gave up 4 bases, with 14 bases separating them. The germline gives CDR1 MNHEY, CDR2 SMNVEV (reference sequence). Here the CDR3 reads CASSLSYQGPYGYTF. DNA of the CDR3: TGTGCCAGCAGTTTAAGTTATCAGGGGCCCTATGGCTACACCTTC.

The chain joins TRBV7-8 to TRBJ2-2, with 7 bases that match TRBD2. The germline gives CDR1 SGHVS, CDR2 FQNEAQ. The CDR3 consists of 16 residues. J gave up 3 bases and V 1 base, and 5 bases lay outside the gene matches. CDR3 DNA sequence: TGTGCCAGCAGCTTAGTGACGCTAGCGGACACCGGGGAGCTGTTTTTT. This sequence encodes CASSLVTLADTGELFF.

This clone has just one count. This chain links TRBV5-6 with TRBJ2-1; 9 bases fit TRBD1. Germline trimming cut 2 bases from V and 10 bases from J; bases unmatched to any gene: 4. The CDR3 totals 13 residues. The germline gives CDR1 SGHDT, CDR2 YYEEEE. The CDR3 protein is CASSFGTGNEQFF. The CDR3 DNA is TGTGCCAGCAGCTTCGGGACAGGGAACGAGCAGTTCTTC. Full variable domain (rest looked up from reference TRBV5-6 and TRBJ2-1): DAGVTQSPTHLIKTRGQQVTLRCSPKSGHDTVSWYQQALGQGPQFIFQYYEEEERQRGNFPDRFSGHQFPNYSSELNVNALLLGDSALYLCASSFGTGNEQFFGPGTRLTVL.

The chain carries TRBV5-1 and TRBJ2-7, with TRBD1 matching 9 bases. V shed 3 bases and J 1 base; nucleotides not matched to a gene: 5. This CDR3 comprises 15 residues. Germline values: CDR1 SGHRS, CDR2 YFSETQ. The CDR3 loop reads CASSSGQGLSYEQYF. The CDR3 DNA sequence: TGCGCCAGCAGCTCGGGACAGGGATTATCCTACGAGCAGTACTTC.

V usage is TRBV10-3 and J usage is TRBJ1-2; TRBD1 matches at 7 bases. Looked up from germline, CDR1 is ENHRY and CDR2 is SYGVKD. The V and J ends lost 7 bases and 4 bases, in that order; junction bases with no gene match: 6. There are 13 residues in the CDR3. CDR3 region: CAINPGGSYGYTF. The CDR3 coding sequence is TGTGCCATCAATCCAGGGGGGAGCTATGGCTACACCTTC.

The J gene is TRBJ2-3, the V gene TRBV6-2 or TRBV6-3; the D gene is possibly TRBD2 (6 bases). This CDR3 region has 15 residues. Germline V gene sequence: CDR1 MNHEY, CDR2 SVGEGT. V was trimmed by 7 bases and J by 0 bases, leaving 14 bases between them. In nucleotides, the CDR3 is TGTGCCAGCACCCCGACCGGGACTAGCACAGATACGCAGTATTTT. Its protein is CASTPTGTSTDTQYF.

This clone was seen just once. The chain recombines TRBV28 with TRBJ2-3; 9 bases are a match to TRBD1. The germline V gene has CDR1 MDHEN and CDR2 SYDVKM. V lost 4 bases, J lost 4 bases, and 9 bases stayed unmatched. The CDR3 runs to 16 residues. As DNA, the CDR3 is TGTGCCAGCAGTTCTGCCGGGACAGGGAGTGCAGATACGCAGTATTTT. Its translation is CASSSAGTGSADTQYF.

This chain uses TRBV5-1 with TRBJ1-4, with D maybe TRBD1 (6 bases). Germline loops: CDR1 SGHRS, CDR2 YFSETQ. Trimming pared 4 bases from V and 7 bases from J, leaving 17 bases between. This CDR3 has 15 residues. CDR3 amino acids: CASSEGGRNLEKLFF. DNA of the CDR3: TGCGCCAGCAGCGAAGGGGGACGGAACCTTGAAAAACTGTTTTTT.

This chain uses TRBV7-6 with TRBJ2-7, with 9 bases that match TRBD2. Germline CDR1 reads SGHVS; CDR2 reads FNYEAQ. Trimming at V came to 4 bases and at J to 2 bases, leaving 6 bases not matched to a gene. The CDR3 is 15 amino acids. CDR3 nucleotides: TGTGCCAGCAGCTATACCGGGACTAGCCCCTACGAGCAGTACTTC. It yields the protein CASSYTGTSPYEQYF.

This clone was counted once. The genes are TRBV2 and TRBJ1-4; 10 bases are shared with TRBD1. The CDR3 runs to 14 residues. The germline gives CDR1 SNHLY, CDR2 FYNNEI. The V gene end was trimmed by 5 bases and the J gene end by 8 bases; junction bases not matched to a gene: 5. The CDR3 loop is CASSRDRGDEKLFF. The CDR3 DNA sequence: TGTGCCAGCAGTCGGGACAGGGGTGACGAAAAACTGTTTTTT. Full variable domain (remainder filled in from reference TRBV2 and TRBJ1-4): EPEVTQTPSHQVTQMGQEVILRCVPISNHLYFYWYRQILGQKVEFLVSFYNNEISEKSEIFDDQFSVERPDGSNFTLKIRSTKLEDSAMYFCASSRDRGDEKLFFGSGTQLSVL.

This chain connects TRBV2 to TRBJ1-6, with D possibly being TRBD1 (5 bases). The V gene's germline CDR1 is SNHLY and CDR2 FYNNEI. The CDR3 consists of 13 residues. Deletions cut 7 bases from V and 5 bases from J, with 9 bases between. The CDR3 spells CASMGRDNSPLHF. Here the CDR3 DNA reads TGTGCCAGCATGGGCAGGGATAATTCACCCCTCCACTTT.

This clone was seen a single time. DNA of the CDR3: TGTGCCAGCAGTGTCCGAGGACTAGCGGTCTACGAGCAGTACTTC. Protein: CASSVRGLAVYEQYF. The chain has TRBV28 and TRBJ2-7, with 10 bases aligning to TRBD2. Unmatched junction bases numbered 7, after V lost 5 bases and J lost 3 bases. Per the germline V gene, CDR1 is MDHEN and CDR2 is SYDVKM. The CDR3 sequence is 15 residues long.

CDR3 region: CAARTGSNQPQHF. The CDR3 DNA reads as TGTGCTGCCAGGACAGGTTCCAATCAGCCCCAGCATTTT. The rearrangement joins TRBV28 to TRBJ1-5, with TRBD1 identical over 7 bases. There are 13 residues in the CDR3. Germline loops: CDR1 MDHEN, CDR2 SYDVKM.